Below, 17 T cell receptor beta chains from the same sample are listed, as sequenced in a study of OX40 agonist ivuxolimab in advanced cancers. Some clones are missing from TCRdb's copy, which holds only in-frame ones; the method was immunoSEQ multiplex PCR. The data show roughly 60,000 clones, approximately 81% seen once. The source was CD4+ or CD8+ T cells sorted from blood, collected in a trial of the OX40 agonist ivuxolimab. These receptor sequences come from an adult with an advanced solid tumor such as melanoma, head and neck, liver or kidney cancer.

The chain is built from TRBV4-2 and TRBJ2-6, with D uncertain. The V gene's germline CDR1 is LGHNA and CDR2 YNFKEQ. Trimming pared 8 bases from V and 2 bases from J, leaving 7 bases between. The CDR3 contains 13 residues. As DNA, the CDR3 is TGTGCCAGCCGGTGGGCTGGGGCCAACGTCCTGACTTTC. It specifies CASRWAGANVLTF.

J is TRBJ2-6 and V is TRBV30; 7 bases match TRBD1. Per germline, CDR1 GTSNPN and CDR2 SVGIG (reference sequence). The V and J ends lost 1 base and 2 bases, in that order; junction bases with no gene match: 11. The CDR3 is made up of 18 amino acids. The CDR3 loop reads CAWSDLTRGTAGANVLTF. The CDR3 nucleotides read TGTGCCTGGAGTGACCTAACAAGAGGGACAGCTGGGGCCAACGTCCTGACTTTC.

The chain is built from TRBV10-1 and TRBJ2-7, with D perhaps matching TRBD1 or TRBD2 (5 bases each). V lost 0 bases to trimming and J lost 8 bases, with 11 bases between them. Germline V gives CDR1 WNHNN, CDR2 SYGVQD (reference sequence). This CDR3 is 13 amino acids long. The CDR3 region has the DNA TGCGCCAGCAGTGAGTCGGGGGTACGGAAGCAGTACTTC. This sequence encodes CASSESGVRKQYF.

Only one count was recorded for this clone. The chain recombines TRBV5-4 with TRBJ2-3; perhaps TRBD2 as D (7 bases). CDR1 is SGHNT, CDR2 YYREEE, per germline (reference sequence). The ends were cut back, 4 bases at V and 7 bases at J, with 28 bases in the middle. The CDR3 length is 18 residues. The CDR3 sequence is CASSPATRTGRRGHTQYF. Written as DNA, the CDR3 is TGTGCCAGCAGCCCCGCCACTAGGACCGGTAGGCGGGGGCATACGCAGTATTTT.

This clone was detected only a few times. The genes are TRBV7-9 and TRBJ1-4; 7 bases are shared with TRBD1. CDR3 length: 16 amino acids. V was pared by 1 base and J by 4 bases, with 6 bases of the junction left unmatched. Per the germline V gene, CDR1 is SEHNR and CDR2 is FQNEAQ (reference sequence). The CDR3 protein is CASSLGGTVVNEKLFF. In DNA form, the CDR3 reads TGTGCCAGCAGCTTAGGGGGGACAGTGGTTAATGAAAAACTGTTTTTT.

In its sample, this clone is medium-sized (0.01 to 0.1%). Other DNA sequences in the same sample also yield this CDR3. The rearrangement links TRBV16 to TRBJ1-2; 7 bases align to TRBD1. CDR1 and CDR2 from the germline V gene are KGHSY and FQNENV. This CDR3 region has 14 residues. The V and J ends lost 6 bases and 4 bases, in that order; junction bases with no gene match: 8. The CDR3: CASSGDRAFYGYTF. The DNA of the CDR3 is TGTGCCAGCAGTGGGGACAGAGCTTTCTATGGCTACACCTTC. Full variable domain (rest looked up from reference TRBV16 and TRBJ1-2): GEEVAQTPKHLVRGEGQKAKLYCAPIKGHSYVFWYQQVLKNEFKFLISFQNENVFDETGMPKERFSAKCLPNSPCSLEIQATKLEDSAVYFCASSGDRAFYGYTFGSGTRLTVV.

The rearrangement uses TRBV27 and TRBJ2-1; D remains unclear. CDR3 size: 14 residues. The germline gives CDR1 MNHEY, CDR2 SMNVEV (reference sequence). Trimming stripped 1 base from V and 6 bases from J, with 10 bases between. CDR3 in amino acids: CASSLWDSPNEQFF. The CDR3 bases are TGTGCCAGCAGTTTATGGGATTCTCCCAATGAGCAGTTCTTC.

This chain's CDR3 is CASCPEQGYEQYF. CDR3 nucleotides: TGTGCCAGCTGCCCGGAACAGGGCTACGAGCAGTACTTC. The chain links TRBV27 to TRBJ2-7; perhaps TRBD1 as D (6 bases). Trimming left V 8 bases short and J 3 bases short, with 14 bases between. The CDR3 totals 13 residues. Germline V gene sequence: CDR1 MNHEY, CDR2 SMNVEV (reference sequence).

This chain uses TRBV11-2 with TRBJ2-7; D remains ambiguous. Trimming removed 6 bases from V and 6 bases from J, with 21 bases in between. The V gene's germline CDR1 is SGHAT and CDR2 FQNNGV. The length of the CDR3 is 15 residues. CDR3: CASSPKGTGHSEQYF. In nucleotides, the CDR3 is TGTGCCAGCAGTCCAAAGGGCACCGGCCATTCCGAGCAGTACTTC.

V gene TRBV28 combines with J gene TRBJ2-3, with TRBD2 identical over 8 bases. The CDR3 is 14 residues long. The V segment lost 7 bases and the J segment 3 bases; nucleotides outside the gene matches: 6. In germline, CDR1 is MDHEN, CDR2 SYDVKM. Here the CDR3 DNA reads TGTGCCAGCATTAGCGGGGATGGGACAGATACGCAGTATTTT. This gives the protein CASISGDGTDTQYF.

The chain is built from TRBV18 and TRBJ1-1; 7 bases are a match to TRBD1. Looked up from germline, CDR1 is KGHSH and CDR2 is LQKENI. The ends lost 6 bases at V and 4 bases at J; junction bases unmatched: 11. This CDR3 is built from 15 residues. The CDR3 region is CASSGLGQSGTEAFF. The CDR3 bases are TGTGCCAGCTCTGGACTGGGACAGTCGGGCACTGAAGCTTTCTTT.

The rearrangement links TRBV21-1 to TRBJ2-7. TRBV21-1 is listed as a pseudogene. This CDR3 has 12 amino acids. The CDR3 DNA is TGTGCCAGCTATAAAGGGGAGATCGAGCAGTACTTC. It yields the protein CASYKGEIEQYF.

This clone has more than one count but fewer than ten. This chain links TRBV6-6 with TRBJ1-1, with 7 bases matching TRBD1. V was clipped by 4 bases and J by 5 bases; unmatched bases: 7. The CDR3 is 14 residues long. Germline V gene sequence: CDR1 MNHNY, CDR2 SVGAGI (reference sequence). The CDR3 region has the DNA TGTGCCAGCAGTTCGACAGGGAGATCTACTGAAGCTTTCTTT. Encoded protein: CASSSTGRSTEAFF.

This chain links TRBV6-6 with TRBJ2-7, with D perhaps matching TRBD2 (6 bases). The CDR3 sequence is 11 residues long. CDR1 and CDR2 (germline): MNHNY, SVGAGI (reference sequence). CDR3 residues: CVAGGSYEQYF. For the CDR3, the DNA is TGTGTCGCCGGGGGCTCCTACGAGCAGTACTTC.

V and J are TRBV4-1 and TRBJ2-7; D ambiguous. This CDR3 has 15 amino acids. V was shortened by 4 bases and J by 3 bases, with 16 bases between the two germline ends. From germline, CDR1 is MGHRA and CDR2 YSYEKL. The CDR3 bases are TGCGCCAGCAGCCGAGGACCGACCGATTACTACGAGCAGTACTTC. As protein: CASSRGPTDYYEQYF.

This clone was seen more than once but under ten times. CDR3 sequence (DNA): TGTGCCAGCAGTTACCGAACCTCCAGGGCCCACGAGCAGTACTTC. Residues: CASSYRTSRAHEQYF. V is TRBV6-5 and J is TRBJ2-7, with a weak D call TRBD1 (5 bases). CDR1 and CDR2 from the germline V gene are MNHEY and SVGAGI. The CDR3 totals 15 residues. The ends were cut back, 2 bases at V and 5 bases at J, with 16 bases in the middle.

The gene calls are TRBV5-1 and TRBJ2-6; D perhaps matches TRBD1 (5 bases). Germline lookup yields CDR1 SGHRS and CDR2 YFSETQ. The CDR3 is 16 amino acids. Between the trimmed V and J ends, which lost 1 base and 0 bases, there was a span of 8 bases. The DNA for the CDR3 is TGCGCCAGCAGCTTGACAGGCACCTCTGGGGCCAACGTCCTGACTTTC. It is translated as CASSLTGTSGANVLTF.